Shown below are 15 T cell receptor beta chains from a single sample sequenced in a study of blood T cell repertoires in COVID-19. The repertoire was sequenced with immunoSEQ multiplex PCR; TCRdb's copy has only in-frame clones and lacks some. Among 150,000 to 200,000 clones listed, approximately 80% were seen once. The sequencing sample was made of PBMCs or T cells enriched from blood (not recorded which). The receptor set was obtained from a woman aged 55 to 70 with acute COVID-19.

As DNA, the CDR3 is TGTGCCAGTAGTACTACAGGGTACCCCCACGAGCAGTACTTC. It specifies CASSTTGYPHEQYF. The chain combines TRBV19 with TRBJ2-7, with D possibly matching TRBD1 (6 bases). Germline values: CDR1 LNHDA, CDR2 SQIVND (reference sequence). The CDR3 contains 14 residues. V was trimmed by 4 bases and J by 5 bases, leaving 15 bases between them.

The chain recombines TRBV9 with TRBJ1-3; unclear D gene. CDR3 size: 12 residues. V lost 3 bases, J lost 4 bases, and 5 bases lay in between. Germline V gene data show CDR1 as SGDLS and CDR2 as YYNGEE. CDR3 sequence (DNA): TGTGCCAGCAGCGCTCAGGGAAACACCATATATTTT. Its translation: CASSAQGNTIYF.

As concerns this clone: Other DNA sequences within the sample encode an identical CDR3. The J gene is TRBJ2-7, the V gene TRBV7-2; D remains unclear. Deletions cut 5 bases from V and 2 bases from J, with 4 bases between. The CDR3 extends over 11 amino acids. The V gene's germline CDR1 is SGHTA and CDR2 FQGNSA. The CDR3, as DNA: TGTGCCAGCAGCCCCGCCTACGAGCAGTACTTC. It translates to CASSPAYEQYF.

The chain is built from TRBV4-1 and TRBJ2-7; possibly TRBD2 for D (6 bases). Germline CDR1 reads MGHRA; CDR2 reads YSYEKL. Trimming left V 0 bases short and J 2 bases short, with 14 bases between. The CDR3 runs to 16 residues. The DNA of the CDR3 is TGCGCCAGCAGCCAAGAGGAGGGCGGGACCCCCTACGAGCAGTACTTC. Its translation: CASSQEEGGTPYEQYF.

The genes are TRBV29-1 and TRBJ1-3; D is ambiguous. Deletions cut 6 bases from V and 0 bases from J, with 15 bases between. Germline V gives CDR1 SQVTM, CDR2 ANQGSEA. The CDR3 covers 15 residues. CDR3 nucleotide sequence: TGCAGCGTACTGGCGGCTGGCCCCTCTGGAAACACCATATATTTT. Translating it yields CSVLAAGPSGNTIYF.

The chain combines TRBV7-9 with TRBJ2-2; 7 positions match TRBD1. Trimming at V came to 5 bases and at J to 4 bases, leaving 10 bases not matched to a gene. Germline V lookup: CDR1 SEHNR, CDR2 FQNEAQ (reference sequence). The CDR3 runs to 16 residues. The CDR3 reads CASSTSDRSPTGELFF. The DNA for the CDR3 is TGTGCCAGCAGCACTTCGGACAGGTCTCCCACCGGGGAGCTGTTTTTT. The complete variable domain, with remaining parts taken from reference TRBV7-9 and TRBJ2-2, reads DTGVSQNPRHKITKRGQNVTFRCDPISEHNRLYWYRQTLGQGPEFLTYFQNEAQLEKSRLLSDRFSAERPKGSFSTLEIQRTEQGDSAMYLCASSTSDRSPTGELFFGEGSRLTVL.

The CDR3 sequence is CASSWGEGHYNEQFF. As DNA, the CDR3 is TGTGCCAGTAGTTGGGGGGAGGGCCACTACAATGAGCAGTTCTTC. The chain employs TRBV19 and TRBJ2-1; 7 nucleotides match TRBD2. The CDR3 has 15 amino acids. Trimming cost V 5 bases and J 3 bases; bases outside gene matches: 7. The V gene's germline CDR1 is LNHDA and CDR2 SQIVND (reference sequence).

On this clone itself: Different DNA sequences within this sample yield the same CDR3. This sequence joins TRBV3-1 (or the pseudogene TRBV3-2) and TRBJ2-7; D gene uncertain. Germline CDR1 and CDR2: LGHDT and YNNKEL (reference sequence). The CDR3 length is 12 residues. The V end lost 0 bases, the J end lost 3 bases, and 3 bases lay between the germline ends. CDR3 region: CASSQDRYEQYF. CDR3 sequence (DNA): TGTGCCAGCAGCCAAGATCGCTACGAGCAGTACTTC.

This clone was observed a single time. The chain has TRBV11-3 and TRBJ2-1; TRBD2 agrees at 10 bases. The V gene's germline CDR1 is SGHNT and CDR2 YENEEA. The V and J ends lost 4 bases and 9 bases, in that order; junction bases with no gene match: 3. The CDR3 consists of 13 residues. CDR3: CASSSGLAAEQFF. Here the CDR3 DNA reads TGTGCCAGCAGCTCAGGACTAGCGGCTGAGCAGTTCTTC.

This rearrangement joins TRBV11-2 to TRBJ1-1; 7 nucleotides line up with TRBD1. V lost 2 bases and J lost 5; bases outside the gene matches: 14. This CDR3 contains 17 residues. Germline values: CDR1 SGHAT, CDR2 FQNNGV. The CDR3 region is CASSLFVRGRLGTEAFF. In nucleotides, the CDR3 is TGTGCCAGCAGCTTATTTGTAAGGGGGCGTCTGGGAACTGAAGCTTTCTTT.

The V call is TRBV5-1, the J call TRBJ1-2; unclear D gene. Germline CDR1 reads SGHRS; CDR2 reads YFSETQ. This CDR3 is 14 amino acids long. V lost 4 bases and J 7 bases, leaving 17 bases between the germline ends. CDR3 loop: CASSSGFEVGGYTF. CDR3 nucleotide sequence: TGCGCCAGCAGCAGCGGTTTTGAAGTGGGTGGCTACACCTTC.

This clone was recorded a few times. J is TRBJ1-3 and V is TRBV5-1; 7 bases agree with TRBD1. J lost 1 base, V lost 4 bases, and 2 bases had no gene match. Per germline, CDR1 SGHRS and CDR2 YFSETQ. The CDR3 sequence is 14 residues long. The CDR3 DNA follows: TGCGCCAGCAGCGCAGGGGGATCTGGAAACACCATATATTTT. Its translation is CASSAGGSGNTIYF.

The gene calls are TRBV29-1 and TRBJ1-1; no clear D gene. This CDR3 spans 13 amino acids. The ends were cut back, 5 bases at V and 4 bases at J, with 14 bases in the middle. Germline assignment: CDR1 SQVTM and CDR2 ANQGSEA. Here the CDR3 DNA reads TGCAGCGTTTTGGGCGGGAGAGTCACTGAAGCTTTCTTT. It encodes CSVLGGRVTEAFF.

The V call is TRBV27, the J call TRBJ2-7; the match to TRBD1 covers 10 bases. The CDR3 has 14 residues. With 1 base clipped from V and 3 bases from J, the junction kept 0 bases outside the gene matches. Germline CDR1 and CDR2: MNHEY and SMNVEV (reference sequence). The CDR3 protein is CASSLWTGGYEQYF. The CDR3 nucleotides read TGTGCCAGCAGTTTATGGACAGGGGGCTACGAGCAGTACTTC.

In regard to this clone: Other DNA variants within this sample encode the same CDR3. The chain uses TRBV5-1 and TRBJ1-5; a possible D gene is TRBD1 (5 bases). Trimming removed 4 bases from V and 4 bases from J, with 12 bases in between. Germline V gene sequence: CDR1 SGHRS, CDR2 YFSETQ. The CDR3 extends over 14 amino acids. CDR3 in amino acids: CASSPGTGNQPQHF. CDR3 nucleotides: TGCGCCAGCAGCCCTGGAACAGGAAATCAGCCCCAGCATTTT.